This T cell receptor (beta chain) was recovered during a study of blood T cells in healthy people across ages. Then a second PCR, running roughly 7 to 11 cycles, was carried out with a sample-barcoded 5' primer and a J-beta primer mix. MiXCR was run by TCRdb on the 5' RACE reads, yielding one entry per CDR3 protein. The sample has some 730,000 distinct CDR3 sequences, 22% seen once; the top ten hold under 25%. The germline V gene has CDR1 LGHDT and CDR2 YNNKEL (reference sequence). There are 19 residues in the CDR3. V lost 4 bases to trimming and J lost 1 base; unmatched junction nucleotides: 9. Sequencing was carried out using blood. The TCR was taken from a man between 65 and 85 years old in good health. J is TRBJ2-4 and V is TRBV3-1; 14 bases agree with TRBD2. In DNA, the CDR3 is TGTGCCAGCAGCCTACGACTAGCGGGGGGGAGTAGTGCCAAAAACATTCAGTACTTC. Its translation: CASSLRLAGGSSAKNIQYF.